The 6 T cell receptor beta chains given below trace back to one sample, sequenced in a study of blood T cell repertoires in COVID-19. Sequencing used immunoSEQ multiplex PCR; TCRdb keeps in-frame clones, though not all of them. In the table there are some 420,000 clones, 80% to 90% of which are singletons. Specimen: PBMCs or T cells enriched from blood (not recorded which). These receptors were collected from a man aged 25-45 years who had recovered from COVID-19.

This chain uses TRBV25-1 with TRBJ1-2; TRBD1 agrees at 11 bases. The J segment lost 6 bases and the V segment lost 7 bases, leaving 4 bases of the junction unmatched. CDR1 and CDR2 from the germline V gene are MGHDK and SYGVNS. The CDR3 contains 13 residues. The CDR3 region has the DNA TGTGCCAGCAAAAGGACAGGGGGCAATGGCTACACCTTC. It encodes CASKRTGGNGYTF.

The chain links TRBV20-1 to TRBJ1-1; no reliable D call. V was clipped by 5 bases and J by 4 bases, with 8 bases between them. The CDR3 consists of 11 residues. Germline V CDR1 and CDR2: DFQATT, SNEGSKA (reference sequence). CDR3 bases: TGCAGTGCTGGGCAGGCCACTGAAGCTTTCTTT. Its translation: CSAGQATEAFF.

This sequence joins TRBV29-1 and TRBJ2-1; 8 nucleotides agree with TRBD2. Germline lookup yields CDR1 SQVTM and CDR2 ANQGSEA. The V gene end was trimmed by 4 bases and the J gene end by 6 bases; junction bases not matched to a gene: 8. CDR3 length equals 14 residues. The CDR3 region is CSVASAGVFNEQFF. CDR3 nucleotide sequence: TGCAGCGTTGCCTCAGCGGGAGTTTTCAATGAGCAGTTCTTC.

This clone was counted a single time. The chain uses TRBV4-1 and TRBJ2-3; 9 bases line up with TRBD2. The CDR3 totals 14 residues. Germline V CDR1 and CDR2: MGHRA, YSYEKL. The trim removed 6 bases at V and 2 bases at J, leaving 3 bases unmatched. The CDR3 is CASRLAGLTDTQYF. The CDR3 nucleotides read TGCGCCAGCAGGCTAGCGGGGCTCACAGATACGCAGTATTTT.

This chain joins TRBV5-4 and TRBJ2-7, with a possible D match to TRBD1 (6 bases). V lost 4 bases to trimming and J lost 5 bases, with 19 bases between them. The CDR3 is made up of 15 amino acids. Looked up from germline, CDR1 is SGHNT and CDR2 is YYREEE (reference sequence). The CDR3 reads CASSLAGTPANEQYF. The CDR3 DNA is TGTGCCAGCAGCCTTGCCGGGACACCGGCGAACGAGCAGTACTTC.

Notes on this clone: The same CDR3 is also encoded by other DNA sequences in this sample. The V gene is TRBV18, the J gene TRBJ2-1; a weak D match, TRBD1 (7 bases). Trimming took off 0 bases at V and 0 bases at J, with 12 bases between the two ends. The CDR3 loop spans 17 amino acids. Germline V gives CDR1 KGHSH, CDR2 LQKENI. This CDR3 reads CASSPPSGDSSYNEQFF. The CDR3 DNA reads TGTGCCAGCTCACCACCGTCGGGGGACAGCTCCTACAATGAGCAGTTCTTC.